These 30 T cell receptor beta chains were all obtained from the same sample, sequenced in a study of blood T cell repertoires in COVID-19 (TCRdb year 2020). The library was made by the immunoSEQ multiplex PCR assay. The immuneACCESS repertoire file appears here via TCRdb, limited to in-frame rearrangements. These files lack a portion of the clones; in checked studies, under half of the deficit traces to unresolved V genes, and the cause of the others is not known. This sample has around 88,000 clones in its table, and 65% to 85% of those were observed once. The top ten clones comprise about 4.2% of the sample. The sample consisted of peripheral blood. These receptors all stem from a man between 60 and 70 years old with acute or convalescent COVID-19.

The chain recombines TRBV9 with TRBJ1-3; TRBD1 aligns across 10 bases. Germline V gene sequence: CDR1 SGDLS, CDR2 YYNGEE. CDR3 length: 17 amino acids. With 6 bases clipped from V and 4 bases from J, the junction kept 13 bases outside the gene matches. Written as DNA, the CDR3 is TGTGCCAGCACCTCTACTCCCGGGACAGGGGCCGGAAACACCATATATTTT. As protein: CASTSTPGTGAGNTIYF. The whole variable domain, filled in from reference TRBV9 and TRBJ1-3, reads DSGVTQTPKHLITATGQRVTLRCSPRSGDLSVYWYQQSLDQGLQFLIQYYNGEERAKGNILERFSAQQFPDLHSELNLSSLELGDSALYFCASTSTPGTGAGNTIYFGEGSWLTVV.

This rearrangement joins TRBV4-1 to TRBJ2-7, with D perhaps TRBD2 (6 bases). The germline V gene has CDR1 MGHRA and CDR2 YSYEKL. The CDR3 contains 17 residues. Trimming shortened V by 0 bases and J by 0 bases, and 15 bases separated the two germline ends. The CDR3 sequence: CASSQEVGGLPSYEQYF. CDR3 DNA: TGCGCCAGCAGCCAAGAAGTCGGGGGATTACCCTCCTACGAGCAGTACTTC.

The count of this clone is one. The chain is built from TRBV7-3 and TRBJ2-4, with 9 bases aligning to TRBD2. V lost 1 base, J lost 5 bases, and 6 bases stayed unmatched. CDR1 is SGHTA, CDR2 FQGTGA, per germline. The length of the CDR3 is 16 residues. The CDR3 region has the DNA TGTGCCAGCAGCTTAAAGGGCGGGAGGGGCGAAAACATTCAGTACTTC. It codes for CASSLKGGRGENIQYF.

The chain joins TRBV27 to TRBJ2-7; 9 bases agree with TRBD2. With 7 bases clipped from V and 5 bases from J, the junction kept 6 bases outside the gene matches. The germline V gene encodes CDR1 MNHEY and CDR2 SMNVEV (reference sequence). CDR3 length equals 13 residues. CDR3 coding DNA: TGTGCCAGCAATTCGGCTAGCGGGAACGAGCAGTACTTC. Amino acid sequence: CASNSASGNEQYF.

The chain has TRBV7-2 and TRBJ2-1; TRBD1 aligns across 8 bases. Germline loops: CDR1 SGHTA, CDR2 FQGNSA. V trimming: 3 bases; J trimming: 4 bases; junction bases outside the gene matches: 5. The CDR3 spans 15 residues. CDR3 in DNA: TGTGCCAGCAGCTTCCAAGGACAGGGATACAATGAGCAGTTCTTC. The encoded protein is CASSFQGQGYNEQFF.

The chain carries TRBV6-2 or TRBV6-3 and TRBJ2-7, with D tentatively TRBD2 (6 bases). Deletions cut 2 bases from V and 2 bases from J, with 19 bases between. This CDR3 contains 17 residues. The germline CDR1 and CDR2 sequences are MNHEY and SVGEGT. The CDR3 spells CASSYPTGGTYTYEQYF. The CDR3 region has the DNA TGTGCCAGCAGTTACCCTACTGGGGGGACCTACACCTACGAGCAGTACTTC.

The CDR3 loop is CASSQDETTNEKLFF. The CDR3 region has the DNA TGTGCCAGCAGCCAAGATGAGACAACTAATGAAAAACTGTTTTTT. The chain couples TRBV3-1 (or the pseudogene TRBV3-2) to TRBJ1-4; D is uncertain. With 0 bases removed from V and 0 bases from J, the gap between germline ends came to 5 bases. The CDR3 covers 15 residues. Germline V gene sequence: CDR1 LGHDT, CDR2 YNNKEL (reference sequence).

This sequence joins TRBV6-5 and TRBJ2-7; 9 bases map to TRBD1. Germline V gene lookup returns CDR1 MNHEY and CDR2 SVGAGI. The CDR3 covers 12 residues. The V and J ends lost 8 bases and 7 bases, in that order; junction bases with no gene match: 6. DNA for the CDR3: TGTGCCAGCCGGGACAGGGTAGGAGAGCAGTACTTC. This sequence encodes CASRDRVGEQYF.

This chain links TRBV15 with TRBJ1-5; 9 nucleotides match TRBD1. CDR1 is LNHNV and CDR2 is YYDKDF in the germline V gene (reference sequence). The CDR3 has 19 amino acids. Trimming removed 2 bases from V and 6 bases from J; junction bases left unmatched: 17. CDR3 DNA: TGTGCCACCAGCAGAAGGGGGCCCGGGACAGGGTACCTTTTTCAGCCCCAGCATTTT. Residues: CATSRRGPGTGYLFQPQHF.

The rearrangement joins TRBV24-1 to TRBJ2-2, with 8 bases identical to TRBD1. The CDR3 covers 16 residues. Germline CDR1 KGHDR, CDR2 SFDVKD. V was clipped by 8 bases and J by 1 base; unmatched bases: 8. The CDR3 loop is CATIVTGTGNTGELFF. CDR3 nucleotide sequence: TGTGCCACCATTGTTACCGGGACAGGGAACACCGGGGAGCTGTTTTTT.

The rearrangement joins TRBV19 to TRBJ2-3; maybe TRBD1 (5 bases). V was pared by 4 bases and J by 1 base, with 15 bases between. The CDR3 covers 16 residues. Germline V gene data show CDR1 as LNHDA and CDR2 as SQIVND (reference sequence). CDR3 loop: CASSKNTGGRTDTQYF. The CDR3 DNA reads as TGTGCCAGTAGTAAAAACACAGGTGGGCGCACAGATACGCAGTATTTT.

This chain uses TRBV9 with TRBJ2-3, with TRBD2 identical over 7 bases. V shed 4 bases, J shed 5 bases, and the junction held 16 bases outside the gene matches. The CDR3 has 17 residues. The germline V gene encodes CDR1 SGDLS and CDR2 YYNGEE. CDR3 bases: TGTGCCAGCAGCCCACCGGGGTGGGACTACCCGGGAGATACGCAGTATTTT. Protein product: CASSPPGWDYPGDTQYF.

CDR3 amino acids: CASSQVFRTGAHEQYF. For the CDR3, the DNA is TGTGCCAGCAGCCAAGTTTTTAGGACAGGGGCTCACGAGCAGTACTTC. The rearrangement links TRBV4-2 to TRBJ2-7; TRBD1 matches 9 bases. J lost 5 bases, V lost 1 base, and 9 bases had no gene match. Germline V lookup: CDR1 LGHNA, CDR2 YNFKEQ. The CDR3 covers 16 residues.

In this sample, this clone is medium-sized. This CDR3 is also generated by other DNA sequences in the sample. This chain links TRBV15 with TRBJ1-2; TRBD1 might be the D (6 bases). Germline V gene sequence: CDR1 LNHNV, CDR2 YYDKDF (reference sequence). Trimming stripped 3 bases from V and 4 bases from J, with 6 bases between. The CDR3 has 12 residues. DNA of the CDR3: TGTGCCACCAGCAGGGACAGCTATGGCTACACCTTC. Encoded protein: CATSRDSYGYTF.

DNA for the CDR3: TGTGCCACCAGTGGGGCTAGCGGGGGGTTCACAGATACGCAGTATTTT. This codes for CATSGASGGFTDTQYF. The chain uses TRBV24-1 and TRBJ2-3; TRBD2 matches at 11 bases. V was pared by 5 bases and J by 2 bases, with 5 bases of the junction left unmatched. The V gene's germline CDR1 is KGHDR and CDR2 SFDVKD. This CDR3 spans 16 amino acids.

The genes are TRBV9 and TRBJ2-5; the match to TRBD2 covers 9 bases. The length of the CDR3 is 16 residues. V lost 2 bases and J lost 1; bases outside the gene matches: 6. Germline V gene sequence: CDR1 SGDLS, CDR2 YYNGEE. The DNA of the CDR3 is TGTGCCAGCAGCGTCCTTAGCGGGAGTGGCCAAGAGACCCAGTACTTC. It is translated as CASSVLSGSGQETQYF.

V is TRBV4-2 and J is TRBJ1-5, with TRBD1 as a possible D gene (6 bases). V lost 2 bases and J lost 0, with 14 bases in between. Per germline, CDR1 LGHNA and CDR2 YNFKEQ. The CDR3 spans 17 residues. The CDR3 DNA is TGTGCCAGCAGCCAACTGGACAGAAAATATAGCAATCAGCCCCAGCATTTT. This sequence encodes CASSQLDRKYSNQPQHF.

The chain has TRBV19 and TRBJ1-5; 8 bases agree with TRBD1. With V trimmed by 0 bases and J by 4 bases, 2 bases remained unmatched. CDR1 is LNHDA, CDR2 SQIVND, per germline (reference sequence). This CDR3 region has 15 residues. CDR3 nucleotide sequence: TGTGCCAGTAGTATAGACAGGGGGCTTAATCAGCCCCAGCATTTT. Its translation: CASSIDRGLNQPQHF.

The V gene is TRBV6-5, the J gene TRBJ1-1; 8 bases match TRBD1. CDR3 size: 15 residues. Germline loops: CDR1 MNHEY, CDR2 SVGAGI. This chain's CDR3 is CATGGRMGKSAEAFF. The CDR3 DNA follows: TGTGCTACAGGGGGAAGGATGGGCAAGAGCGCTGAAGCTTTCTTT.

On this clone: This sample also contains other DNA sequences that code for the same CDR3. The genes are TRBV9 and TRBJ1-1, with 7 bases identical to TRBD1. Trimming removed 0 bases from V and 0 bases from J; junction bases left unmatched: 2. The CDR3 contains 15 residues. CDR1 is SGDLS, CDR2 YYNGEE, per germline. The CDR3 is CASSVGDRLNTEAFF. The CDR3 DNA reads TGTGCCAGCAGCGTAGGGGACAGATTGAACACTGAAGCTTTCTTT.

The rearrangement joins TRBV7-2 to TRBJ2-1, with 7 bases matching TRBD1. V dropped 2 bases and J dropped 15; count of bases not matched to a gene: 13. Per the germline V gene, CDR1 is SGHTA and CDR2 is FQGNSA. The CDR3 is 14 residues long. The DNA for the CDR3 is TGTGCCAGCAGCTTAAAGTTTGGGACAGAATATCGGTTCTTC. Translating it yields CASSLKFGTEYRFF. The full variable domain, rest sourced from reference TRBV7-2 and TRBJ2-1, is GAGVSQSPSNKVTEKGKDVELRCDPISGHTALYWYRQSLGQGLEFLIYFQGNSAPDKSGLPSDRFSAERTGGSVSTLTIQRTQQEDSAVYLCASSLKFGTEYRFFGPGTRLTVL.

J is TRBJ1-1 and V is TRBV20-1; 10 bases agree with TRBD1. Germline V lookup: CDR1 DFQATT, CDR2 SNEGSKA (reference sequence). V lost 6 bases, J lost 11 bases, and 6 bases stayed unmatched. The CDR3 spans 11 residues. The CDR3 region has the DNA TGCAGTGCCGGGACAGGGGTTAGGGCTTTCTTT. Its protein is CSAGTGVRAFF.

The rearrangement joins TRBV15 to TRBJ1-2, with 10 bases aligning to TRBD1. The ends lost 2 bases at V and 3 bases at J; junction bases unmatched: 9. Germline CDR1 LNHNV, CDR2 YYDKDF (reference sequence). The CDR3 runs to 17 residues. The CDR3 DNA is TGTGCCACCAGCAGACCCACCCGGGACAGGGGTTACTATGGCTACACCTTC. It codes for CATSRPTRDRGYYGYTF.

V usage is TRBV5-4 and J usage is TRBJ1-2; 7 bases are a match to TRBD1. The junction had 2 bases not matched to a gene; V was cut back by 4 bases and J by 5 bases. The germline CDR1 and CDR2 sequences are SGHNT and YYREEE (reference sequence). The CDR3 runs to 12 residues. The CDR3, as DNA: TGTGCCAGCAGCCCACAGGGGTATGGCTACACCTTC. This gives the protein CASSPQGYGYTF.

J is TRBJ1-5 and V is TRBV6-2 or TRBV6-3, with 10 nucleotides matching TRBD1. This CDR3 is built from 19 residues. V shed 0 bases and J 9 bases; nucleotides not matched to a gene: 17. From germline, CDR1 is MNHEY and CDR2 SVGEGT. The CDR3 DNA reads TGTGCCAGCAGTTACTCGAGGACAGGGGGTAGAAACGGCGTCCGGCCCCAGCATTTT. It yields the protein CASSYSRTGGRNGVRPQHF.

V is TRBV24-1 and J is TRBJ2-3; TRBD2 matches 10 bases. Germline CDR1 and CDR2: KGHDR and SFDVKD. Trimming at V came to 7 bases and at J to 0 bases, leaving 3 bases not matched to a gene. The CDR3 loop spans 15 amino acids. This chain's CDR3 is CATSTSGTSTDTQYF. In nucleotides, the CDR3 is TGTGCCACCAGCACTAGCGGGACTAGCACAGATACGCAGTATTTT.

V and J are TRBV9 and TRBJ1-1; D remains ambiguous. The CDR3 sequence is 14 residues long. Germline CDR1 and CDR2: SGDLS and YYNGEE. Trimming shortened V by 6 bases and J by 1 base, and 13 bases separated the two germline ends. The CDR3 loop is CASNLEGRNTEAFF. CDR3 nucleotide sequence: TGTGCCAGCAACCTAGAAGGGAGGAACACTGAAGCTTTCTTT.

The chain is built from TRBV30 and TRBJ2-7; 7 nucleotides line up with TRBD1. CDR1 and CDR2 (germline): GTSNPN, SVGIG (reference sequence). J was trimmed by 9 bases and V by 6 bases; bases with no gene match: 8. The CDR3 covers 11 residues. The CDR3 loop reads CACKQGYRQYF. In DNA, the CDR3 is TGTGCCTGCAAACAGGGGTATCGGCAGTACTTC.

The chain has TRBV19 and TRBJ2-1; TRBD1 is a possible D gene (5 bases). V shed 5 bases and J shed 1 base, with 9 bases lying between them. CDR3 length: 14 amino acids. Germline V gives CDR1 LNHDA, CDR2 SQIVND (reference sequence). Here the CDR3 DNA reads TGTGCCAGTAGTGCAGGGTTTTCCTACAATGAGCAGTTCTTC. As protein: CASSAGFSYNEQFF.

The genes are TRBV19 and TRBJ1-6, with a possible D match to TRBD1 (5 bases). This CDR3 spans 14 amino acids. Germline-derived CDR1 and CDR2 are LNHDA and SQIVND (reference sequence). Trimming shortened V by 1 base and J by 8 bases, and 9 bases separated the two germline ends. The DNA for the CDR3 is TGTGCCAGTAGTATAGGGGACTCCTATTCACCCCTCCACTTT. Amino acid sequence: CASSIGDSYSPLHF. Full variable domain (missing parts from reference TRBV19 and TRBJ1-6): DGGITQSPKYLFRKEGQNVTLSCEQNLNHDAMYWYRQDPGQGLRLIYYSQIVNDFQKGDIAEGYSVSREKKESFPLTVTSAQKNPTAFYLCASSIGDSYSPLHFGNGTRLTVT.